This T cell receptor (beta chain) was profiled in a study of blood T cell repertoires in COVID-19. Across the study: Sources were T cells, B-cell-depleted T cells, or PBMCs; the material itself was cDNA or gDNA.

This CDR3 spans 15 amino acids. V gave up 6 bases and J gave up 5 bases; unmatched junction bases: 12. Germline assignment: CDR1 MDHEN and CDR2 SYDVKM. This table comes from immunoSEQ multiplex PCR, and its TCRdb copy is limited to in-frame clones, with some not included. The table has 310,000 or so clones, about 87% seen once. The source material was peripheral blood. This clonotype originated in a man in his 70s with acute or convalescent COVID-19. The V call is TRBV28, the J call TRBJ2-7; 8 nucleotides agree with TRBD1. CDR3 region: CASSASGGRTNEQYF. The CDR3 nucleotides read TGTGCCAGCAGCGCCTCAGGGGGCCGAACAAACGAGCAGTACTTC.